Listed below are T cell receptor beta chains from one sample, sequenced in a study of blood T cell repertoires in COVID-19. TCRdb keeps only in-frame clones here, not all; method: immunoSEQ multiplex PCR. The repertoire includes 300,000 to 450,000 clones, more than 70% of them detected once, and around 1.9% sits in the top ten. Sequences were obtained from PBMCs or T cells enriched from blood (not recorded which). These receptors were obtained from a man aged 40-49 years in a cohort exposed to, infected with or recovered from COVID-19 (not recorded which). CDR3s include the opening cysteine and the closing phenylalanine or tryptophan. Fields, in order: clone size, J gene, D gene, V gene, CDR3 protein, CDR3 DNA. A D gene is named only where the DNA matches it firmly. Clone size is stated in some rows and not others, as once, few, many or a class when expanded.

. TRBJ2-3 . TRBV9 CASSASALTDTQYF TGTGCCAGCAGCGCAAGCGCTCTCACAGATACGCAGTATTTT
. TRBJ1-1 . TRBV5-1 CASSSPGRDTEAFF TGCGCCAGCAGCTCCCCCGGCCGGGACACTGAAGCTTTCTTT
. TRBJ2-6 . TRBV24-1 CATRGSGANVLTF TGTGCCACGCGCGGCTCTGGGGCCAACGTCCTGACTTTC
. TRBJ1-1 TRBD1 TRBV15 CATSSPSRGTTEAFF TGTGCCACCAGCAGTCCTTCCAGGGGGACCACTGAAGCTTTCTTT
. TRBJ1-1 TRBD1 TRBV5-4 CASSPPNRGVNTEAFF TGTGCCAGCAGCCCTCCAAACAGGGGTGTCAACACTGAAGCTTTCTTT
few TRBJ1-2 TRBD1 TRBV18 CASSPGQGPHGYTF TGTGCCAGCTCACCGGGACAGGGTCCCCATGGCTACACCTTC
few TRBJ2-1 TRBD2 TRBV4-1 CASSQNPIEAGGSHEQFF TGCGCCAGCAGCCAGAATCCCATAGAAGCGGGAGGGTCACATGAGCAGTTCTTC
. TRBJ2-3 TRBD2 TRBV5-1 CASSYTSGIGSDTQYF TGCGCCAGCAGCTACACTAGCGGGATCGGCTCAGATACGCAGTATTTT
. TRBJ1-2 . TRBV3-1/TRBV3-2 CASSQEDGVGGYTF TGTGCCAGCAGCCAAGAAGACGGGGTGGGCGGCTACACCTTC
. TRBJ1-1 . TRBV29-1 CSVAGTLGNTEAFF TGCAGCGTCGCGGGGACCCTGGGAAACACTGAAGCTTTCTTT
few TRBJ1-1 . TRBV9 CASSPDGGAFF TGTGCCAGCAGCCCTGATGGGGGGGCTTTCTTT
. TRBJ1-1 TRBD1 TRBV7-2 CASSLEGARAEAFF TGTGCCAGCAGCTTAGAGGGGGCGAGGGCTGAAGCTTTCTTT
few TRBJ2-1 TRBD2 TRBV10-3 CAISEEFSGGGNEQFF TGTGCCATCAGTGAGGAGTTTAGCGGGGGGGGCAATGAGCAGTTCTTC
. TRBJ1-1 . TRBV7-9 CASTAPGSANTEAFF TGTGCCAGCACCGCACCCGGGAGCGCGAACACTGAAGCTTTCTTT
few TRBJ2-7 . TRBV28 CASSESSEQYF TGTGCCAGCAGCGAGTCGAGCGAGCAGTACTTC